One sample yielded the 32 T cell receptor beta chains listed below, sequenced in a study of T cells in Graves' hyperthyroidism and ophthalmopathy. It was RNA transcripts that yielded the amplified TCR beta CDR3 regions. With the HTBI primer set, the TCR CDR3 went through a first round of RT-PCR. One entry per CDR3 protein, called by TCRdb with MiXCR from the multiplex PCR reads. The sample contains about 610,000 distinct CDR3 sequences, about 16% of which appear only once. Sequenced input: blood. These receptor sequences come from a woman in her forties with Graves' ophthalmopathy.

This chain connects TRBV14 to TRBJ2-3; 7 bases agree with TRBD2. The trim removed 4 bases at V and 9 bases at J, leaving 7 bases unmatched. This CDR3 comprises 13 residues. CDR1 and CDR2 from the germline V gene are SGHDN and FVKESK. CDR3 protein: CASSLLDGGTQYF. The CDR3 coding sequence is TGTGCCAGCAGCCTCCTCGACGGGGGGACGCAGTATTTT.

This clonotype was detected a few times. The chain recombines TRBV6-1 with TRBJ2-1; 11 nucleotides match TRBD2. In germline, CDR1 is MNHNS, CDR2 SASEGT. This CDR3 has 15 amino acids. With 4 bases clipped from V and 9 bases from J, the junction kept 8 bases outside the gene matches. CDR3 amino acids: CASSGRLAGSLEQFF. The CDR3 bases are TGTGCCAGCAGTGGTAGACTAGCGGGATCACTTGAGCAGTTCTTC.

There are many counts of this clonotype. The rearrangement uses TRBV6-1 and TRBJ2-1; 9 bases line up with TRBD1. V was pared by 0 bases and J by 4 bases, with 10 bases of the junction left unmatched. Germline values: CDR1 MNHNS, CDR2 SASEGT. The CDR3 runs 18 residues. DNA of the CDR3: TGTGCCAGCAGTGAAGCGCCGGAAGACAGGGGGTCGTACAATGAGCAGTTCTTC. This encodes CASSEAPEDRGSYNEQFF.

This clonotype has at least ten counts. The chain uses TRBV7-2 and TRBJ2-4; D gene uncertain. Germline-derived CDR1 and CDR2 are SGHTA and FQGNSA. The CDR3 has 12 amino acids. V lost 1 base, J lost 7 bases, and 5 bases lay in between. This CDR3 reads CASSLVGNIQYF. As DNA, the CDR3 is TGTGCCAGCAGCTTAGTGGGGAACATTCAGTACTTC.

This clonotype was seen ten or more times. V usage is TRBV20-1 and J usage is TRBJ2-3, with a tentative D call TRBD2 (5 bases). V lost 6 bases to trimming and J lost 2 bases, with 15 bases between them. CDR3 length equals 14 residues. Looked up from germline, CDR1 is DFQATT and CDR2 is SNEGSKA (reference sequence). CDR3 protein: CSALSERLTDTQYF. In DNA form, the CDR3 reads TGCAGTGCACTCTCCGAGCGGCTCACAGATACGCAGTATTTT.

The gene calls are TRBV6-5 and TRBJ1-2, with D hard to call. There are 17 residues in the CDR3. The germline V gene has CDR1 MNHEY and CDR2 SVGAGI. V was trimmed by 3 bases and J by 0 bases, leaving 17 bases between them. The CDR3 here is CASSYSRPKGPNYGYTF. The DNA of the CDR3 is TGTGCCAGCAGTTATTCCCGCCCGAAAGGGCCTAACTATGGCTACACCTTC.

This clonotype came up a few times. Since the CDR3 does not end with the conserved phenylalanine or tryptophan, this likely comes from a read error. The CDR3 sequence is CASTNSAGEQYL. Written as DNA, the CDR3 is TGTGCCAGTACTAATTCAGCGGGCGAGCAGTACCTC. The genes are TRBV28 and TRBJ2-7; D perhaps matches TRBD2 (6 bases). V lost 9 bases and J lost 6, with 15 bases in between. From germline, CDR1 is MDHEN and CDR2 SYDVKM. This CDR3 is built from 12 residues.

V is TRBV11-2 and J is TRBJ2-1; TRBD1 aligns across 10 bases. The V and J ends lost 3 bases and 1 base, in that order; junction bases with no gene match: 6. This CDR3 has 17 residues. Germline V gene data show CDR1 as SGHAT and CDR2 as FQNNGV. The CDR3, as DNA: TGTGCCAGCAGCTTGGGTCCGGGACAGGGGTCCTACAATGAGCAGTTCTTC. Protein sequence: CASSLGPGQGSYNEQFF. The variable domain in full, with the rest retrieved from reference TRBV11-2 and TRBJ2-1, is EAGVAQSPRYKIIEKRQSVAFWCNPISGHATLYWYQQILGQGPKLLIQFQNNGVVDDSQLPKDRFSAERLKGVDSTLKIQPAKLEDSAVYLCASSLGPGQGSYNEQFFGPGTRLTVL.

This clonotype was seen at least ten times. The rearrangement links TRBV12-3 or TRBV12-4 to TRBJ1-2; D gene ambiguous. Trimming took off 8 bases at V and 7 bases at J, with 14 bases between the two ends. This CDR3 spans 12 amino acids. The CDR3 loop is CASADDSGGYTF. The CDR3 DNA is TGTGCCAGCGCAGACGATTCGGGTGGCTACACCTTC.

This clonotype showed up many times. The chain combines TRBV20-1 with TRBJ1-1, with 7 positions matching TRBD1. J was trimmed by 7 bases and V by 6 bases; bases with no gene match: 8. Germline V CDR1 and CDR2: DFQATT, SNEGSKA (reference sequence). The CDR3 totals 12 residues. The CDR3 DNA is TGCAGTGCCACACAGGGGACTATTGAAGCTTTCTTT. Translating gives CSATQGTIEAFF.

This clonotype was detected many times. This sequence joins TRBV4-1 and TRBJ1-3; D ambiguous. The germline V and J ends were trimmed by 4 bases and 0 bases, with 7 bases remaining between them. The germline V gene has CDR1 MGHRA and CDR2 YSYEKL. The CDR3 is 14 residues long. The CDR3 sequence is CASSPQSSGNTIYF. In nucleotides, the CDR3 is TGCGCCAGCAGCCCGCAGAGCTCTGGAAACACCATATATTTT.

In this sample, this clonotype turned up many times. CDR3 coding DNA: TGTGCCAGCAGTTTATTGGGTTCACCCCTCCACTTT. This codes for CASSLLGSPLHF. The chain carries TRBV12-3 or TRBV12-4 and TRBJ1-6; D unclear. The CDR3 is 12 residues long. The ends were cut back, 2 bases at V and 9 bases at J, with 5 bases in the middle.

This clonotype was seen many times. The chain has TRBV30 and TRBJ2-1; TRBD1 might be the D (6 bases). The length of the CDR3 is 13 residues. V lost 7 bases, J lost 3 bases, and 13 bases lay in between. Germline lookup yields CDR1 GTSNPN and CDR2 SVGIG (reference sequence). Here the CDR3 DNA reads TGTGCCTCGTCCAGGACAGACTACAATGAGCAGTTCTTC. This sequence encodes CASSRTDYNEQFF.

This clonotype was seen repeatedly, ten times or more. The chain combines TRBV18 with TRBJ1-2; the D is unclear. V shed 3 bases and J shed 7 bases, with 15 bases lying between them. CDR1 is KGHSH and CDR2 is LQKENI in the germline V gene. The CDR3 runs to 14 residues. For the CDR3, the DNA is TGTGCCAGCTCACCTACCTCAGTTCTAGGTGGCTACACCTTC. Protein product: CASSPTSVLGGYTF.

This clonotype was seen many times. This rearrangement joins TRBV18 to TRBJ2-7, with a weak D call TRBD2 (5 bases). The V gene's germline CDR1 is KGHSH and CDR2 LQKENI. The CDR3 loop spans 13 amino acids. V was trimmed by 6 bases and J by 5 bases, leaving 14 bases between them. The CDR3 DNA sequence: TGTGCCAGCTCTCCAACCCCGGGGAACGAGCAGTACTTC. It codes for CASSPTPGNEQYF.

The chain links TRBV19 to TRBJ1-2, with D uncertain. Trimming removed 4 bases from V and 6 bases from J, with 12 bases in between. The length of the CDR3 is 13 residues. CDR1 and CDR2 (germline): LNHDA, SQIVND (reference sequence). Written as DNA, the CDR3 is TGTGCCAGTAGTACCGAAAGGCGGCATGGCTACACCTTC. This codes for CASSTERRHGYTF.

There are many counts of this clonotype. The V gene is TRBV2, the J gene TRBJ2-7; 8 bases line up with TRBD1. Losses at the gene ends were 7 bases for V and 0 bases for J; bases not matched to a gene: 5. Looked up from germline, CDR1 is SNHLY and CDR2 is FYNNEI. There are 14 residues in the CDR3. The CDR3 spells CASTWDRSSYEQYF. The DNA for the CDR3 is TGTGCCAGCACTTGGGACAGGAGCTCCTACGAGCAGTACTTC.

This clonotype was picked up a small number of times. The chain employs TRBV2 and TRBJ2-3; D is possibly TRBD1 or TRBD2 (6 bases each). Germline CDR1 is SNHLY and CDR2 is FYNNEI. The V gene lost 8 bases and the J gene lost 2 bases, with 20 bases spanning the gap. This CDR3 comprises 16 residues. The CDR3 spells CASRSEGGWATDTQYF. CDR3 nucleotide sequence: TGTGCCAGCCGAAGCGAGGGGGGCTGGGCCACAGATACGCAGTATTTT.

This clonotype came up many times. The V and J genes are TRBV18 and TRBJ2-5; tentative D call: TRBD2 (5 bases). CDR1 is KGHSH and CDR2 is LQKENI in the germline V gene. CDR3 length: 15 residues. V dropped 2 bases and J dropped 5 bases, with 15 bases sitting between them. CDR3 region: CASSPIGLEGETQYF. The DNA for the CDR3 is TGTGCCAGCTCACCAATTGGACTGGAAGGGGAGACCCAGTACTTC.

V is TRBV3-1 and J is TRBJ1-2; D is perhaps TRBD1 (6 bases). Between the trimmed V and J ends, which lost 2 bases and 3 bases, there was a span of 13 bases. The germline CDR1 and CDR2 sequences are LGHDT and YNNKEL (reference sequence). The length of the CDR3 is 15 residues. This chain's CDR3 is CASSQQGGGDYGYTF. Here the CDR3 DNA reads TGTGCCAGCAGCCAACAGGGAGGGGGGGACTATGGCTACACCTTC.

The sample holds many counts of this clonotype. This sequence joins TRBV24-1 and TRBJ1-5, with a possible D match to TRBD1 (5 bases). The germline V gene encodes CDR1 KGHDR and CDR2 SFDVKD. This CDR3 region has 16 residues. V was clipped by 5 bases and J by 2 bases, with 15 bases between them. The CDR3 DNA follows: TGTGCCACCAGTGCCCCTGGGGGGACGGGCAATCAGCCCCAGCATTTT. Encoded protein: CATSAPGGTGNQPQHF.

This CDR3 is CAWSGKGVGQPQHF. In nucleotides, the CDR3 is TGTGCCTGGAGTGGGAAGGGCGTGGGTCAGCCCCAGCATTTT. The V gene is TRBV30, the J gene TRBJ1-5, with D uncertain. CDR3 length: 14 amino acids. The germline V gene encodes CDR1 GTSNPN and CDR2 SVGIG (reference sequence). Trimming took 1 base from V and 6 from J, leaving 13 bases between them.

V and J are TRBV18 and TRBJ2-6, with D perhaps TRBD1 (6 bases). CDR3 length: 18 residues. Trimming pared 2 bases from V and 0 bases from J, leaving 14 bases between. CDR1 and CDR2 (germline): KGHSH, LQKENI. The CDR3 nucleotides read TGTGCCAGCTCACCATTCGGGACATTGAGCTCTGGGGCCAACGTCCTGACTTTC. Its translation is CASSPFGTLSSGANVLTF.

Details on this clonotype: A much larger clone lies one base from this, so it may be a read error. The J gene is TRBJ2-3, the V gene TRBV7-8; D gene unclear. The germline gives CDR1 SGHVS, CDR2 FQNEAQ. The CDR3 extends over 16 amino acids. Trimming stripped 1 base from V and 2 bases from J, with 13 bases between. CDR3 DNA: TGTGCCAGCAGCTTAGGGCTAGTGGCAAACACAGATACGCAGTATTTT. Translation gives CASSLGLVANTDTQYF.

This clonotype was detected many times. The chain carries TRBV2 and TRBJ2-7, with 9 bases lining up with TRBD2. V gave up 7 bases and J gave up 5 bases; unmatched junction bases: 6. The germline CDR1 and CDR2 sequences are SNHLY and FYNNEI. The CDR3 length is 13 residues. The DNA of the CDR3 is TGTGCCAGCATTAGCGGGAGAGTCAACGAGCAGTACTTC. Protein sequence: CASISGRVNEQYF. Full variable domain (outside the CDR3, taken from reference TRBV2 and TRBJ2-7): EPEVTQTPSHQVTQMGQEVILRCVPISNHLYFYWYRQILGQKVEFLVSFYNNEISEKSEIFDDQFSVERPDGSNFTLKIRSTKLEDSAMYFCASISGRVNEQYFGPGTRLTVT.

This clonotype was detected many times. The rearrangement joins TRBV30 to TRBJ1-1; no firm D call. V was clipped by 1 base and J by 7 bases, with 13 bases between them. The germline V gene has CDR1 GTSNPN and CDR2 SVGIG (reference sequence). The CDR3 loop spans 13 amino acids. In DNA, the CDR3 is TGTGCCTGGAGTGGCGCGAATCGTGGTGAAGCTTTCTTT. The encoded protein is CAWSGANRGEAFF.

This clonotype showed up many times. V is TRBV10-1 and J is TRBJ1-1; 8 bases are a match to TRBD1. There are 14 residues in the CDR3. Germline-derived CDR1 and CDR2 are WNHNN and SYGVQD (reference sequence). With V trimmed by 9 bases and J by 6 bases, 12 bases remained unmatched. The DNA for the CDR3 is TGCGCCAGGGAACGACAGGGGTTATACGCTGAAGCTTTCTTT. Its translation: CARERQGLYAEAFF.

This clonotype is a singleton in its sample. The chain has TRBV6-2 or TRBV6-3 and TRBJ2-3, with 7 bases fitting TRBD2. The CDR3 runs to 15 residues. Losses at the gene ends were 6 bases for V and 2 bases for J; bases not matched to a gene: 8. Germline values: CDR1 MNHEY, CDR2 SVGEGT. This CDR3 reads CASRGTAGATDTQYF. In DNA form, the CDR3 reads TGTGCCAGCAGAGGGACGGCGGGAGCCACAGATACGCAGTATTTT.

This clonotype came up many times. The rearrangement joins TRBV6-1 to TRBJ1-1; a possible D gene is TRBD1 (5 bases). Trimming cost V 5 bases and J 7 bases, with 17 bases left between them. Germline values: CDR1 MNHNS, CDR2 SASEGT. This CDR3 contains 14 residues. CDR3 sequence reads: CASSSPGNQGEAFF. CDR3 coding DNA: TGTGCCAGCAGTTCCCCAGGGAACCAGGGTGAAGCTTTCTTT.

This clonotype was counted a few times. The V gene is TRBV7-9, the J gene TRBJ2-7; the match to TRBD1 covers 8 bases. There are 17 residues in the CDR3. V shed 5 bases and J 4 bases; nucleotides not matched to a gene: 16. Germline V gene lookup returns CDR1 SEHNR and CDR2 FQNEAQ (reference sequence). This chain's CDR3 is CASSPLQGQGGEYEQYF. The CDR3, as DNA: TGTGCCAGCAGCCCCCTTCAAGGACAGGGCGGGGAATACGAGCAGTACTTC.

This clonotype came up many times. This chain connects TRBV7-8 to TRBJ2-7; D is possibly TRBD2 (6 bases). Trimming took off 2 bases at V and 3 bases at J, with 8 bases between the two ends. The germline CDR1 and CDR2 sequences are SGHVS and FQNEAQ. The CDR3 contains 13 residues. CDR3 protein: CASSLLEGYEQYF. The CDR3 coding sequence is TGTGCCAGCAGCTTATTGGAGGGCTACGAGCAGTACTTC.

This clonotype has ten or more counts. The chain recombines TRBV2 with TRBJ2-1, with a possible D match to TRBD1 (6 bases). CDR3 size: 15 residues. Germline V CDR1 and CDR2: SNHLY, FYNNEI. V shed 5 bases and J shed 0 bases, with 11 bases lying between them. This CDR3 reads CASSWVTGSYNEQFF. In nucleotides, the CDR3 is TGTGCCAGCAGTTGGGTGACAGGCTCCTACAATGAGCAGTTCTTC.